This record concerns one TCR beta chain sequence. A lack of ophthalmopathy progression within 18 months defined stable Graves' hyperthyroidism. Researchers barred patients who had uncontrolled infection, other autoimmune disease, pregnancy or lactation. The PBMCs were sourced from fresh peripheral blood (less than 11 ml). This sample stems from a study of T cells in Graves' hyperthyroidism and ophthalmopathy. Study at large: Prior to any treatment, at the point of initial diagnosis, peripheral blood was collected.

The CDR3 regions of TCR beta were amplified from RNA transcripts. With the HTBI primer set, the TCR CDR3 went through a first round of RT-PCR. TCRdb itself ran the multiplex PCR reads through MiXCR, one entry per CDR3 protein. Of approximately 420,000 distinct CDR3 sequences in the sample, just under 15% were seen once. There are 15 residues in the CDR3. Germline assignment: CDR1 MGHRA and CDR2 YSYEKL. The trim removed 0 bases at V and 6 bases at J, leaving 4 bases unmatched. The chain employs TRBV4-1 and TRBJ1-5; 8 bases map to TRBD1. The clonotype comes from a woman in her twenties or thirties with Graves' hyperthyroidism. Sequenced: blood. This CDR3 is CASSQDGQGTQPQHF. The CDR3 DNA reads as TGCGCCAGCAGCCAAGATGGACAGGGTACTCAGCCCCAGCATTTT.